The 30 T cell receptor beta chains below come from one sample, sequenced in a study of blood T cell repertoires in COVID-19 (dated by TCRdb to 2020 to 2022). Library generation was performed with the immunoSEQ multiplex PCR assay. The table comes from immuneACCESS by way of TCRdb, which keeps in-frame sequences with V and J called. Part of the clones is missing from these tables; in studies checked, under half for an unresolved V gene and the rest for unknown reasons. The sample table records about 99,000 clones; roughly 83% of these occur just once. The top ten clonotypes cover approximately 3.4% of the sample. Source material: peripheral blood. These receptors all come from a woman older than 75 with active or convalescent COVID-19.

This chain uses TRBV11-2 with TRBJ2-7; D remains unclear. The CDR3 covers 13 residues. Germline V gene lookup returns CDR1 SGHAT and CDR2 FQNNGV. V was trimmed by 1 base and J by 3 bases, leaving 7 bases between them. Here the CDR3 DNA reads TGTGCCAGCAGCTTAGTTTCGGGCTACGAGCAGTACTTC. It specifies CASSLVSGYEQYF.

The V and J genes are TRBV6-5 and TRBJ1-2; 7 positions agree with TRBD1. CDR1 is MNHEY, CDR2 SVGAGI, per germline. V lost 4 bases to trimming and J lost 4 bases; unmatched junction nucleotides: 3. The CDR3 has 13 residues. CDR3 region: CASSSAGGYGYTF. CDR3 coding DNA: TGTGCCAGCAGTTCGGCAGGGGGCTATGGCTACACCTTC.

In its sample, this clone was seen a few times. The chain combines TRBV19 with TRBJ2-3; 9 nucleotides agree with TRBD2. This CDR3 has 18 residues. The ends lost 5 bases at V and 0 bases at J; junction bases unmatched: 12. Germline assignment: CDR1 LNHDA and CDR2 SQIVND (reference sequence). The CDR3, as DNA: TGTGCCAGTAGTCAAAATAGCGGGAGCCTAATCAGCACAGATACGCAGTATTTT. Translation: CASSQNSGSLISTDTQYF.

The V and J genes are TRBV28 and TRBJ2-7, with 11 nucleotides matching TRBD1. This CDR3 has 11 residues. Germline V gene sequence: CDR1 MDHEN, CDR2 SYDVKM. V lost 5 bases to trimming and J lost 12 bases; unmatched junction nucleotides: 3. CDR3 in amino acids: CASSPDRGRYF. The CDR3 coding sequence is TGTGCCAGCAGTCCGGACAGGGGGCGGTACTTC.

J is TRBJ1-2 and V is TRBV5-1, with D perhaps matching TRBD1 (6 bases). V gave up 2 bases and J gave up 2 bases, with 10 bases separating them. The CDR3 spans 14 residues. Germline lookup yields CDR1 SGHRS and CDR2 YFSETQ. CDR3 sequence: CASSFGQGNYGYTF. As DNA, the CDR3 is TGCGCCAGCAGCTTTGGGCAGGGGAACTATGGCTACACCTTC.

The chain employs TRBV9 and TRBJ1-1; 9 bases line up with TRBD1. CDR3 length: 15 amino acids. From germline, CDR1 is SGDLS and CDR2 YYNGEE. After removal of 0 bases from V and 4 bases from J, the junction contained 4 bases not matched to a gene. The chain's CDR3 is CASSVGGTGPTEAFF. The CDR3 DNA follows: TGTGCCAGCAGCGTAGGGGGGACAGGGCCCACTGAAGCTTTCTTT.

The V gene is TRBV7-2, the J gene TRBJ1-2, with D maybe TRBD1 (6 bases). Looked up from germline, CDR1 is SGHTA and CDR2 is FQGNSA. The length of the CDR3 is 12 residues. Trimming stripped 4 bases from V and 8 bases from J, with 11 bases between. CDR3 sequence: CASSSYTGGYTF. The CDR3 bases are TGTGCCAGCAGCTCTTACACAGGGGGCTACACCTTC.

This chain links TRBV28 with TRBJ1-1, with D maybe TRBD1 (6 bases). V was cut by 3 bases and J by 9 bases, with 8 bases left in between. Looked up from germline, CDR1 is MDHEN and CDR2 is SYDVKM. This CDR3 region has 11 residues. The CDR3 DNA reads TGTGCCAGCAGTTTGGGGACAAAAGCTTTCTTT. This codes for CASSLGTKAFF.

V and J are TRBV9 and TRBJ1-4; the D gene is possibly TRBD1 (5 bases). This CDR3 comprises 15 residues. CDR1 and CDR2 (germline): SGDLS, YYNGEE. V was cut by 0 bases and J by 4 bases, with 10 bases left in between. CDR3 DNA sequence: TGTGCCAGCAGCGTAGGGGTACAGGATAATGAAAAACTGTTTTTT. Amino acids: CASSVGVQDNEKLFF.

The chain has TRBV6-6 and TRBJ2-5, with D possibly matching TRBD1 (5 bases). V shed 2 bases and J shed 5 bases, with 18 bases lying between them. This CDR3 has 16 residues. Germline V gives CDR1 MNHNY, CDR2 SVGAGI (reference sequence). The CDR3 region has the DNA TGTGCCAGCAGTTACCCCCCCGGGTCAGGGATCGAGACCCAGTACTTC. This codes for CASSYPPGSGIETQYF.

V gene TRBV6-1 combines with J gene TRBJ1-5; D unresolved. Germline-derived CDR1 and CDR2 are MNHNS and SASEGT. This CDR3 comprises 16 residues. V was clipped by 0 bases and J by 10 bases, with 19 bases between them. CDR3 in amino acids: CASSEATWYGITPQHF. CDR3 in DNA: TGTGCCAGCAGTGAAGCTACTTGGTACGGGATCACCCCCCAGCATTTT.

The chain links TRBV7-2 to TRBJ1-4; 9 bases fit TRBD1. CDR3 length: 15 residues. Germline V gene lookup returns CDR1 SGHTA and CDR2 FQGNSA. The trim removed 2 bases at V and 11 bases at J, leaving 9 bases unmatched. The CDR3 bases are TGTGCCAGCAGCTTACTGACAGGGGGATTTAAGAAACTGTTTTTT. Amino acids: CASSLLTGGFKKLFF. The complete variable domain, with remaining parts taken from reference TRBV7-2 and TRBJ1-4, reads GAGVSQSPSNKVTEKGKDVELRCDPISGHTALYWYRQSLGQGLEFLIYFQGNSAPDKSGLPSDRFSAERTGGSVSTLTIQRTQQEDSAVYLCASSLLTGGFKKLFFGSGTQLSVL.

This chain joins TRBV20-1 and TRBJ2-3; D is possibly TRBD2 (6 bases). V was pared by 3 bases and J by 5 bases, with 9 bases between. CDR1 and CDR2 (germline): DFQATT, SNEGSKA (reference sequence). CDR3 length equals 12 residues. CDR3 residues: CSASRRGDTQYF. CDR3 sequence (DNA): TGCAGTGCTAGTAGGCGGGGAGATACGCAGTATTTT.

The CDR3 nucleotides read TGCGCCAGCAGCCTCGGGACTACGGCTAACGAGCAGTACTTC. It encodes CASSLGTTANEQYF. This sequence joins TRBV5-1 and TRBJ2-7, with 7 bases lining up with TRBD2. The germline V gene encodes CDR1 SGHRS and CDR2 YFSETQ. The trim removed 4 bases at V and 5 bases at J, leaving 9 bases unmatched. The CDR3 is made up of 14 amino acids.

J is TRBJ1-1 and V is TRBV7-9, with D perhaps TRBD1 (5 bases). From germline, CDR1 is SEHNR and CDR2 FQNEAQ (reference sequence). Trimming shortened V by 1 base and J by 0 bases, and 6 bases separated the two germline ends. The CDR3 consists of 14 residues. CDR3 amino acids: CASSLGQLNTEAFF. The DNA for the CDR3 is TGTGCCAGCAGCTTAGGACAGTTGAACACTGAAGCTTTCTTT.

The V gene is TRBV28, the J gene TRBJ1-2; 9 bases map to TRBD1. The germline V gene encodes CDR1 MDHEN and CDR2 SYDVKM. CDR3 length equals 13 residues. Losses at the gene ends were 5 bases for V and 7 bases for J; bases not matched to a gene: 5. CDR3 in DNA: TGTGCCAGCAGTCCGGACAGGGGTGGTGGCTACACCTTC. It encodes CASSPDRGGGYTF.

The chain uses TRBV28 and TRBJ1-5; D possibly corresponds to TRBD1 (6 bases). Germline CDR1 reads MDHEN; CDR2 reads SYDVKM. V was cut by 6 bases and J by 2 bases, with 26 bases left in between. This CDR3 contains 19 residues. CDR3 loop: CASSRLQGKVGWGNQPQHF. The CDR3 nucleotides read TGTGCCAGCAGCCGCCTACAGGGTAAAGTTGGTTGGGGCAATCAGCCCCAGCATTTT. Based on the CDR3 plus reference TRBV28 and TRBJ1-5, the full variable domain is DVKVTQSSRYLVKRTGEKVFLECVQDMDHENMFWYRQDPGLGLRLIYFSYDVKMKEKGDIPEGYSVSREKKERFSLILESASTNQTSMYLCASSRLQGKVGWGNQPQHFGDGTRLSIL.

The chain is built from TRBV28 and TRBJ2-7, with TRBD1 matching over 7 bases. The CDR3 has 16 residues. The trim removed 4 bases at V and 3 bases at J, leaving 12 bases unmatched. The V gene's germline CDR1 is MDHEN and CDR2 SYDVKM. CDR3 sequence: CASSSPSGTDIYEQYF. The CDR3 coding sequence is TGTGCCAGCAGTTCGCCTTCCGGGACAGACATCTACGAGCAGTACTTC.

The V gene is TRBV19, the J gene TRBJ1-5, with TRBD1 matching 9 bases. With 5 bases clipped from V and 4 bases from J, the junction kept 6 bases outside the gene matches. The CDR3 consists of 15 residues. Germline-derived CDR1 and CDR2 are LNHDA and SQIVND (reference sequence). CDR3 region: CASSSGTGINQPQHF. CDR3 in DNA: TGTGCCAGTAGTTCCGGGACAGGGATAAATCAGCCCCAGCATTTT.

This clone was detected only once. The rearrangement links TRBV7-9 to TRBJ1-2; D is perhaps TRBD1 (5 bases). The CDR3 is 12 amino acids. CDR1 SEHNR and CDR2 FQNEAQ come from the germline V gene (reference sequence). Trimming took 7 bases from V and 6 from J, leaving 12 bases between them. CDR3 in DNA: TGTGCCAGCAAGGGGAAGTGGGATGGCTACACCTTC. This sequence encodes CASKGKWDGYTF. Full variable domain (remainder filled in from reference TRBV7-9 and TRBJ1-2): DTGVSQNPRHKITKRGQNVTFRCDPISEHNRLYWYRQTLGQGPEFLTYFQNEAQLEKSRLLSDRFSAERPKGSFSTLEIQRTEQGDSAMYLCASKGKWDGYTFGSGTRLTVV.

In this sample, this clone turned up once. V and J are TRBV7-3 and TRBJ2-2, with TRBD2 identical over 7 bases. Germline V lookup: CDR1 SGHTA, CDR2 FQGTGA. The CDR3 is made up of 15 amino acids. With V trimmed by 2 bases and J by 5 bases, 5 bases remained unmatched. The CDR3 sequence is CASSLGRGRTGELFF. The DNA of the CDR3 is TGTGCCAGCAGCTTAGGGAGGGGACGAACCGGGGAGCTGTTTTTT.

The chain has TRBV20-1 and TRBJ2-7; no firm D call. V was shortened by 6 bases and J by 4 bases, with 7 bases between the two germline ends. The CDR3 sequence is 10 residues long. Germline CDR1 is DFQATT and CDR2 is SNEGSKA (reference sequence). The CDR3 sequence: CSAEDYEQYF. The CDR3 DNA sequence: TGCAGTGCCGAGGATTACGAGCAGTACTTC.

The chain combines TRBV28 with TRBJ1-3; unclear D gene. V lost 5 bases, J lost 0 bases, and 20 bases lay in between. The length of the CDR3 is 18 residues. The germline CDR1 and CDR2 sequences are MDHEN and SYDVKM. The CDR3 here is CASSPYPILIISGNTIYF. Here the CDR3 DNA reads TGTGCCAGCAGTCCATACCCTATTCTCATAATCTCTGGAAACACCATATATTTT.

The chain links TRBV28 to TRBJ1-2; tentative D call: TRBD1 (5 bases). The CDR3 is 13 amino acids. Trimming cost V 2 bases and J 5 bases, with 9 bases left between them. From germline, CDR1 is MDHEN and CDR2 SYDVKM. The CDR3 here is CASSLGGAYGYTF. In DNA form, the CDR3 reads TGTGCCAGCAGTTTAGGAGGGGCATATGGCTACACCTTC.

The genes are TRBV18 and TRBJ2-7; TRBD1 aligns across 9 bases. Germline lookup yields CDR1 KGHSH and CDR2 LQKENI. The CDR3 length is 14 residues. The trim removed 2 bases at V and 4 bases at J, leaving 3 bases unmatched. In DNA, the CDR3 is TGTGCCAGCTCACCAACAGGGGGCGGATACGAGCAGTACTTC. Its translation is CASSPTGGGYEQYF.

J is TRBJ1-3 and V is TRBV2, with 7 positions matching TRBD1. Germline V gene lookup returns CDR1 SNHLY and CDR2 FYNNEI. The CDR3 sequence is 15 residues long. V dropped 6 bases and J dropped 2; count of bases not matched to a gene: 7. CDR3 DNA sequence: TGTGCCAGCAGGATCCAGACAGGGACTGGAAACACCATATATTTT. This sequence encodes CASRIQTGTGNTIYF.

The gene calls are TRBV2 and TRBJ1-1, with 11 bases that match TRBD1. The germline V gene has CDR1 SNHLY and CDR2 FYNNEI. V gave up 6 bases and J gave up 5 bases; unmatched junction bases: 8. The CDR3 loop spans 15 amino acids. CDR3 nucleotide sequence: TGTGCCAGCAGAACAGGACAGGGGGCGGGGACTGAAGCTTTCTTT. The encoded protein is CASRTGQGAGTEAFF.

The chain is built from TRBV7-9 and TRBJ1-3; D is uncertain. With 9 bases removed from V and 0 bases from J, the gap between germline ends came to 9 bases. This CDR3 spans 13 amino acids. Germline CDR1 and CDR2: SEHNR and FQNEAQ (reference sequence). The CDR3 DNA sequence: TGTGCCAGTGGGCCAAGCTCTGGAAACACCATATATTTT. Protein product: CASGPSSGNTIYF. The variable domain in full, with the rest retrieved from reference TRBV7-9 and TRBJ1-3, is DTGVSQNPRHKITKRGQNVTFRCDPISEHNRLYWYRQTLGQGPEFLTYFQNEAQLEKSRLLSDRFSAERPKGSFSTLEIQRTEQGDSAMYLCASGPSSGNTIYFGEGSWLTVV.

The chain carries TRBV6-5 and TRBJ2-4, with a weak D call TRBD1 (5 bases). CDR3 size: 15 residues. Trimming left V 6 bases short and J 2 bases short, with 14 bases between. Germline V CDR1 and CDR2: MNHEY, SVGAGI. The CDR3 loop is CASRPLGPSKNIQYF. Written as DNA, the CDR3 is TGTGCCAGCAGGCCCCTGGGGCCGTCCAAAAACATTCAGTACTTC.

J is TRBJ2-5 and V is TRBV4-2; 9 positions agree with TRBD1. Per the germline V gene, CDR1 is LGHNA and CDR2 is YNFKEQ. The CDR3 is 16 amino acids. V shed 3 bases and J 4 bases; nucleotides not matched to a gene: 9. The CDR3 nucleotides read TGTGCCAGCAGCCACCTCGACAGGGGACAGGGAGAGACCCAGTACTTC. This codes for CASSHLDRGQGETQYF.